Shown below are 5 T cell receptor beta chains from a single sample sequenced in a study of T cells in localized non-small cell lung cancer. Repertoires were generated with immunoSEQ multiplex PCR, while TCRdb's copy carries only in-frame clones and drops some. The sample consists of approximately 22,000 clones, over 85% of them appearing once. Sequences were derived from peripheral blood, sampled before any cancer treatment. Receptors originate from a male donor older than 55 with stage I squamous cell lung carcinoma.

The rearrangement links TRBV28 to TRBJ1-3; perhaps TRBD1 as D (5 bases). Trimming removed 5 bases from V and 4 bases from J, with 18 bases in between. CDR3 length equals 16 residues. In germline, CDR1 is MDHEN, CDR2 SYDVKM. The CDR3 DNA reads as TGTGCCAGCAGTACAAGTTCCAGGGTAATCGGAAACACCATATATTTT. It translates to CASSTSSRVIGNTIYF.

This chain uses TRBV10-1 with TRBJ1-5; D is undetermined. Trimming pared 8 bases from V and 0 bases from J, leaving 11 bases between. The length of the CDR3 is 14 residues. The germline CDR1 and CDR2 sequences are WNHNN and SYGVQD (reference sequence). CDR3 nucleotides: TGCGCCAGCTCCGCCGGTGGTAGCAATCAGCCCCAGCATTTT. Translation gives CASSAGGSNQPQHF.

The chain couples TRBV4-2 to TRBJ1-2; no clear D. The CDR3 loop spans 14 amino acids. With 0 bases removed from V and 4 bases from J, the gap between germline ends came to 9 bases. Germline CDR1 and CDR2: LGHNA and YNFKEQ. The CDR3 spells CASSQDTGPYGYTF. CDR3 bases: TGTGCCAGCAGCCAAGATACCGGGCCCTATGGCTACACCTTC.

The chain recombines TRBV18 with TRBJ2-1; D uncertain. The CDR3 runs 14 residues. Germline CDR1 and CDR2: KGHSH and LQKENI. V lost 3 bases and J 9 bases, leaving 15 bases between the germline ends. The CDR3 DNA sequence: TGTGCCAGCTCACCGCTCGCTAGAGCTAGTGAGCAGTTCTTC. Its protein is CASSPLARASEQFF. Variable domain in full (rest from reference TRBV18 and TRBJ2-1): NAGVMQNPRHLVRRRGQEARLRCSPMKGHSHVYWYRQLPEEGLKFMVYLQKENIIDESGMPKERFSAEFPKEGPSILRIQQVVRGDSAAYFCASSPLARASEQFFGPGTRLTVL.

The chain couples TRBV10-3 to TRBJ2-3, with TRBD2 identical over 12 bases. The CDR3 loop spans 15 amino acids. Germline-derived CDR1 and CDR2 are ENHRY and SYGVKD. J gave up 6 bases and V 4 bases, and 5 bases lay outside the gene matches. The CDR3 region is CAISGLAGAGDTQYF. The CDR3 coding sequence is TGTGCCATCAGTGGACTAGCGGGGGCCGGGGATACGCAGTATTTT.